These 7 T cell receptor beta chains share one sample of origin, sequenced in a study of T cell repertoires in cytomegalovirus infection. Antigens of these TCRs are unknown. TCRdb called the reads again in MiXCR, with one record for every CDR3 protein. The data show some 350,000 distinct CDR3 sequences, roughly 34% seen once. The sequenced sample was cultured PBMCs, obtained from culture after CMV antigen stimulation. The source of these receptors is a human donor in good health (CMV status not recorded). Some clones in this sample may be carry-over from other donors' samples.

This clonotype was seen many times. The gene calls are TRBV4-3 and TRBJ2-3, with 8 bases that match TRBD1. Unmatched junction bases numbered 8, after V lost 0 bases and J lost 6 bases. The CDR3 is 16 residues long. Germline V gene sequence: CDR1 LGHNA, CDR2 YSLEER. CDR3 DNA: TGCGCCAGCAGCCAAGATTTCGAGACAGGGGATGATACGCAGTATTTT. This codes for CASSQDFETGDDTQYF.

CDR3 in DNA: TGTGCCAGCAGTTTATTGGGGAGAGCTTTCTTT. Translation: CASSLLGRAFF. The V gene is TRBV12-3 or TRBV12-4, the J gene TRBJ1-1; D is uncertain. The V end lost 2 bases, the J end lost 10 bases, and 8 bases lay between the germline ends. This CDR3 has 11 amino acids.

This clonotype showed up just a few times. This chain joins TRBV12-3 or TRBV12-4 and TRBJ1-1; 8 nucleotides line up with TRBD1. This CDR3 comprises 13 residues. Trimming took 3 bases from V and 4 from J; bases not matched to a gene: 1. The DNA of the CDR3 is TGTGCCAGCAGTTTTCAGGGGGCCACTGAAGCTTTCTTT. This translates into CASSFQGATEAFF.

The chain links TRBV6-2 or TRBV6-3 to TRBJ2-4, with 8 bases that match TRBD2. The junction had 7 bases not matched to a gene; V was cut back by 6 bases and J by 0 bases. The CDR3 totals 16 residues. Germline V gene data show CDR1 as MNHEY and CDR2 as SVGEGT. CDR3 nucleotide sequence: TGTGCCAGCAGCTCCAGCGGGAGTGTAGCCAAAAACATTCAGTACTTC. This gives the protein CASSSSGSVAKNIQYF.

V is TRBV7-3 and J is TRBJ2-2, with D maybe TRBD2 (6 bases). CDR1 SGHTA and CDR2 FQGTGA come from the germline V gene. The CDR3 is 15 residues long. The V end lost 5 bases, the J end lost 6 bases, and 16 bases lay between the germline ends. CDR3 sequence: CASSILSPGAGELFF. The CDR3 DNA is TGTGCCAGCAGCATACTCAGCCCGGGGGCCGGGGAGCTGTTTTTT. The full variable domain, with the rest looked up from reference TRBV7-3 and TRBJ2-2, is GAGVSQTPSNKVTEKGKYVELRCDPISGHTALYWYRQSLGQGPEFLIYFQGTGAADDSGLPNDRFFAVRPEGSVSTLKIQRTERGDSAVYLCASSILSPGAGELFFGEGSRLTVL.

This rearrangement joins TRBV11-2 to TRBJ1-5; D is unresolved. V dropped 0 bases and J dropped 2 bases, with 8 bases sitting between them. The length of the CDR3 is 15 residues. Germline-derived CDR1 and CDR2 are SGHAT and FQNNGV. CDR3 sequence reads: CASSLDGRGNQPQHF. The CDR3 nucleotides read TGTGCCAGCAGCTTAGATGGTAGAGGCAATCAGCCCCAGCATTTT.

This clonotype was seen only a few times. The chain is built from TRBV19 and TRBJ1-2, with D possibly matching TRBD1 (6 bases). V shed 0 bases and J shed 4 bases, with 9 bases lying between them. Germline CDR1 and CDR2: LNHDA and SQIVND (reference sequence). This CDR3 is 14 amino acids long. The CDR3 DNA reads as TGTGCCAGTAGTATAGAGGACAGACTCTATGGCTACACCTTC. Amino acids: CASSIEDRLYGYTF.